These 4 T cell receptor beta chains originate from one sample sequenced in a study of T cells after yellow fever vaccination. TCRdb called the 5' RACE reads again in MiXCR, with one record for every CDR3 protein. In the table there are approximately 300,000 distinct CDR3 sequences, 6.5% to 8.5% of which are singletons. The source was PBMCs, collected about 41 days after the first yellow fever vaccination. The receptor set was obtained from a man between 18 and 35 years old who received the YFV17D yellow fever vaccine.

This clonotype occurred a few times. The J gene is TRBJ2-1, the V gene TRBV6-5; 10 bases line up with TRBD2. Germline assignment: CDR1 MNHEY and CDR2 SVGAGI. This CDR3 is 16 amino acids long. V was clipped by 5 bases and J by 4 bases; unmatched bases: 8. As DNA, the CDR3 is TGTGCCAGCAGTCTCTCAGCGGGGGGGTCTTACAATGAGCAGTTCTTC. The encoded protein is CASSLSAGGSYNEQFF.

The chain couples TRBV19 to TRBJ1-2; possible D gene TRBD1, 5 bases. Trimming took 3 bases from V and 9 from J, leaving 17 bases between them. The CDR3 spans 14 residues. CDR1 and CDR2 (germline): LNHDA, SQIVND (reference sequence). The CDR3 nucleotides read TGTGCCAGTAGTATCGGGGACGCTTCTTTCCGCTACACCTTC. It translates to CASSIGDASFRYTF.

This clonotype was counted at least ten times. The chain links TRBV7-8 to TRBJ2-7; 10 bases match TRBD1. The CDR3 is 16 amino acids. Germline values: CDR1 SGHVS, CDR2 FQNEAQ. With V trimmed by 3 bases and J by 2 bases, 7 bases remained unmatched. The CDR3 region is CASSFLPGQGTYEQYF. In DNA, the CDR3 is TGTGCCAGCAGCTTTCTCCCGGGACAGGGGACCTACGAGCAGTACTTC. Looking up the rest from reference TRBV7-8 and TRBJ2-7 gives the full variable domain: GAGVSQSPRYKVAKRGQDVALRCDPISGHVSLFWYQQALGQGPEFLTYFQNEAQLDKSGLPSDRFFAERPEGSVSTLKIQRTQQEDSAVYLCASSFLPGQGTYEQYFGPGTRLTVT.

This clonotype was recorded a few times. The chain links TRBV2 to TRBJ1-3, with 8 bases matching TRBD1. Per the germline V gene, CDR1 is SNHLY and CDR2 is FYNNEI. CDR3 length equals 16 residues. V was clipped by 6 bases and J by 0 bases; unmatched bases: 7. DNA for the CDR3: TGTGCCAGCAGGCCCGGGACAGGACCCTCTGGAAACACCATATATTTT. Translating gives CASRPGTGPSGNTIYF.